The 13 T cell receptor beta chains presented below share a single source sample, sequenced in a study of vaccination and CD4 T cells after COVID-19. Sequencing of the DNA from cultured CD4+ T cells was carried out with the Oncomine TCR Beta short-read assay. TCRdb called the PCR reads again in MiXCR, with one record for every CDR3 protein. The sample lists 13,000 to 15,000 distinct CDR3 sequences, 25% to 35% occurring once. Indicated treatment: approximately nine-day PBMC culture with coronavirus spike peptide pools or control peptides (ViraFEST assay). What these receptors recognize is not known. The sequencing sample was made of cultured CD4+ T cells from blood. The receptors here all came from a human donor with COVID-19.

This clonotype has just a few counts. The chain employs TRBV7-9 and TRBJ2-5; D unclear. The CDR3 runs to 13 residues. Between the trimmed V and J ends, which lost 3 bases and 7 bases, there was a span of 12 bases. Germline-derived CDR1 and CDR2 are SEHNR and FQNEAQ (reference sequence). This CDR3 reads CASSFPPPGTQYF. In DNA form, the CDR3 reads TGTGCCAGCAGCTTCCCCCCCCCAGGGACCCAGTACTTC.

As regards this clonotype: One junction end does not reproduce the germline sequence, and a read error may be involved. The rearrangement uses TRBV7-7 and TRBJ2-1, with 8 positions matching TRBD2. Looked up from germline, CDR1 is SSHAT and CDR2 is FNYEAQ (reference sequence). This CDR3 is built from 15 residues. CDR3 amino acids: CASSSSGGPWAEQFF. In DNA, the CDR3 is TGTGCTAGCAGCTCCAGCGGGGGTCCTTGGGCGGAGCAGTTCTTC.

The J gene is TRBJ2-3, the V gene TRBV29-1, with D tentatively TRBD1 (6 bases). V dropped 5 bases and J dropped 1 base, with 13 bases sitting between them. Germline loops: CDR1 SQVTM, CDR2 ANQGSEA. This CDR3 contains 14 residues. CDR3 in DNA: TGCAGCGTTCAAAGGACAGTTGGCACAGATACGCAGTATTTT. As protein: CSVQRTVGTDTQYF.

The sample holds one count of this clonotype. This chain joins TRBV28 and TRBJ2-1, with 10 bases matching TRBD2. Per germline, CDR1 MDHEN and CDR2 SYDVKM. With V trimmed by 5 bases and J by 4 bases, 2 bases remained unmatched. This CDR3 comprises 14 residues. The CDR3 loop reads CASSPSGGYNEQFF. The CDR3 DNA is TGTGCCAGCAGTCCTAGCGGGGGTTACAATGAGCAGTTCTTC.

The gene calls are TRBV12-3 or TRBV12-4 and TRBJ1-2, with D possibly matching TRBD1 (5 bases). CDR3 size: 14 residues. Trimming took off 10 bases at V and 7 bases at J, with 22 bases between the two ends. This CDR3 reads CAIQPGPRAGGYTF. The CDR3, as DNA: TGTGCCATACAACCGGGACCTCGGGCAGGTGGCTACACCTTC.

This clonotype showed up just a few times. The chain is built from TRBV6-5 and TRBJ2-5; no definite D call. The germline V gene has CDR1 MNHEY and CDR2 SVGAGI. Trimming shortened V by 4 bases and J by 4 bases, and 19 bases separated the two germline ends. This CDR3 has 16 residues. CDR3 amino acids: CASSSLLDPSPETQYF. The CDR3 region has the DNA TGTGCCAGCAGTTCCCTCCTGGACCCATCCCCAGAGACCCAGTACTTC.

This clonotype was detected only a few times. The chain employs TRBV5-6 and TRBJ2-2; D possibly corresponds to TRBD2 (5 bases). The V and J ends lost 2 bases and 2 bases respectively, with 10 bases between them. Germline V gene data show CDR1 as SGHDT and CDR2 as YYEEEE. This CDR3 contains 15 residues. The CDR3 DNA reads TGTGCCAGCAGCTTAGCGGCGGCAAACACCGGGGAGCTGTTTTTT. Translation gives CASSLAAANTGELFF.

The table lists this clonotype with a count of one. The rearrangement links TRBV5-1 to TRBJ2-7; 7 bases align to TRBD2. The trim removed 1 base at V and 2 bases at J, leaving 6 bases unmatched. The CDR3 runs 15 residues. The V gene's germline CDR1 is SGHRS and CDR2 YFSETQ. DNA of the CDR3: TGCGCCAGCAGCTTGTTAAGCGGGGAAGCCTACGAGCAGTACTTC. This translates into CASSLLSGEAYEQYF.

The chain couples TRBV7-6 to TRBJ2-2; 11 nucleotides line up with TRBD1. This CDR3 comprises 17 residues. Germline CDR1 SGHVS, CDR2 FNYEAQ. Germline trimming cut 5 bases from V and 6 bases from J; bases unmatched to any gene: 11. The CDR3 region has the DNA TGTGCCAGCAGCCGACCGGGGGGGACAGGGGGGCCCGGGGAGCTGTTTTTT. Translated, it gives CASSRPGGTGGPGELFF.

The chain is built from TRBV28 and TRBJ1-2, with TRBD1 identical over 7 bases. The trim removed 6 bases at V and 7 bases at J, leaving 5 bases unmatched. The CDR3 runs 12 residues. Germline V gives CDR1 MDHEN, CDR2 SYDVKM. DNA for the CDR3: TGTGCCAGCAGGTACACAGGGGCTGGCTACACCTTC. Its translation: CASRYTGAGYTF.

CDR3 nucleotide sequence: TGTGCCAGCAGTCCCCTACAGGGGTCCATCGGGGAGCTGTTTTTT. It codes for CASSPLQGSIGELFF. The rearrangement uses TRBV12-3 or TRBV12-4 and TRBJ2-2; TRBD1 matches 7 bases. This CDR3 comprises 15 residues. V lost 5 bases, J lost 7 bases, and 10 bases stayed unmatched.

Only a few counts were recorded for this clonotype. The CDR3 coding sequence is TGTGCCAGCAGCTTATTAGGGATAGGCTACACCTTC. Its protein is CASSLLGIGYTF. V usage is TRBV7-8 and J usage is TRBJ1-2; no clear D gene. Deletions cut 2 bases from V and 8 bases from J, with 9 bases between. The CDR3 has 12 residues. Germline values: CDR1 SGHVS, CDR2 FQNEAQ.

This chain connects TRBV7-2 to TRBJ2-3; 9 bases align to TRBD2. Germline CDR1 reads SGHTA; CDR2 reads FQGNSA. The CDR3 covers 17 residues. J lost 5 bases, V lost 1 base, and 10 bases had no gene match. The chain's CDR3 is CASSLEGLAGKGDTQYF. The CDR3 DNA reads TGTGCCAGCAGCTTAGAAGGCCTAGCGGGGAAAGGAGATACGCAGTATTTT.